This TCR beta chain was identified during a study of Graves' ophthalmopathy and Graves' hyperthyroidism. Study results and caveats: Its predictions of ophthalmopathy progression gave the model almost 71% sensitivity and 72.22% specificity.

As concerns this clonotype: Its specificity is not known.

Germline-derived CDR1 and CDR2 are LNHDA and SQIVND (reference sequence). The CDR3 contains 14 residues. V gave up 6 bases and J gave up 1 base, with 9 bases separating them. RNA transcripts yielded amplified TCR beta CDR3 regions. An initial RT-PCR round employing HTBI primers preceded a second-round multiplex PCR. TCRdb reprocessed the multiplex PCR reads via MiXCR and lists one record per CDR3 protein. The sample lists 660,000 or so distinct CDR3 sequences, roughly two fifths occurring once. Patients were excluded if they had other autoimmune diseases or uncontrolled infections, and likewise if pregnancy or lactation applied. The diagnosis was founded upon clinical symptoms, serum thyroxine, TRAb, thyroid ultrasound and orbital computed tomography.

The clonotype was recovered from an adult man with Graves' ophthalmopathy. Source material: peripheral blood. This sequence joins TRBV19 and TRBJ2-2; D is unresolved. CDR3 protein: CASSEPVNTGELFF. The CDR3 DNA sequence: TGTGCCAGTAGCGAACCGGTGAACACCGGGGAGCTGTTTTTT.